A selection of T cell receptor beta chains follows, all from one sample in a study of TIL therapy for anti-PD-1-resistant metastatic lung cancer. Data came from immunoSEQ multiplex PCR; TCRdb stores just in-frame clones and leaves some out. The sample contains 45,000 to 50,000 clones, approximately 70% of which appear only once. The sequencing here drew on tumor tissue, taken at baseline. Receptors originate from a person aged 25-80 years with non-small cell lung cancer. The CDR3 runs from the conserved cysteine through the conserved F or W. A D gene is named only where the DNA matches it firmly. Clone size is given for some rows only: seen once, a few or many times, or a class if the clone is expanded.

CASGKREGDTQYF TGTGCCTCTGGGAAGCGGGAGGGAGATACGCAGTATTTT TRBD2 TRBJ2-3 TRBV11-3 NA
CASSLVVGGGPETQYF TGTGCCAGCAGCTTAGTAGTCGGTGGGGGTCCAGAGACCCAGTACTTC NA TRBJ2-5 TRBV7-9 few
CASSWQAEVEQYF TGTGCCAGCAGCTGGCAGGCGGAGGTAGAGCAGTACTTC NA TRBJ2-7 TRBV5-6 few
CASSVDPQPYYGYTF TGTGCCAGCAGCGTAGACCCACAACCATACTATGGCTACACCTTC NA TRBJ1-2 TRBV9 few
CASSAHQQGGEQYF TGTGCCAGCAGCGCCCACCAGCAGGGGGGCGAGCAGTACTTC NA TRBJ2-7 TRBV9 NA
CASSLLTSGYQETQYF TGTGCCAGCAGCTTACTTACTAGCGGGTACCAAGAGACCCAGTACTTC TRBD2 TRBJ2-5 TRBV11-2 NA
CATSRDGSGQGSGANVLTF TGTGCCACCAGCAGAGATGGTTCGGGACAGGGTTCTGGGGCCAACGTCCTGACTTTC TRBD1 TRBJ2-6 TRBV15 NA
CASSESGPGELFF TGCGCCAGCAGTGAGTCTGGCCCCGGGGAGCTGTTTTTT NA TRBJ2-2 TRBV10-1 NA
CASSSFNEQYF TGTGCCAGCAGTTCATTCAACGAGCAGTACTTC NA TRBJ2-7 TRBV28 NA
CASSVAVNTEAFF TGTGCCAGCAGCGTCGCTGTGAACACTGAAGCTTTCTTT NA TRBJ1-1 TRBV9 NA
CASSPGDYNEQFF TGTGCCAGCAGCCCAGGGGACTACAATGAGCAGTTCTTC NA TRBJ2-1 TRBV7-3 few
CASSVLSDQETQYF TGTGCCAGCAGTGTTCTAAGCGACCAAGAGACCCAGTACTTC NA TRBJ2-5 TRBV6-1 NA
CASSAASGSWTDTQYF TGTGCCAGCAGCGCTGCTAGCGGGAGTTGGACAGATACGCAGTATTTT TRBD2 TRBJ2-3 TRBV7-2 few
CATSKTSGSSDTQYF TGTGCCACCAGCAAAACTAGCGGGAGCTCAGATACGCAGTATTTT TRBD2 TRBJ2-3 TRBV15 NA
CATSRGSGGNQETQYF TGTGCCACCAGCAGAGGTAGCGGGGGGAATCAAGAGACCCAGTACTTC TRBD2 TRBJ2-5 TRBV15 NA
CASSLRLAGGQETQYF TGTGCCAGCAGCTTGAGACTAGCGGGAGGGCAAGAGACCCAGTACTTC TRBD2 TRBJ2-5 TRBV7-7 NA
CASRVGGTQYF TGTGCCAGTAGAGTTGGCGGTACGCAGTATTTT NA TRBJ2-3 TRBV19 few
CASSLAQGAMDEQFF TGTGCCAGCAGCCTAGCCCAGGGGGCGATGGATGAGCAGTTCTTC TRBD1 TRBJ2-1 TRBV7-7 NA
CAWSYTMDRNGYTF TGTGCCTGGAGTTATACTATGGACAGGAACGGCTACACCTTC TRBD1 TRBJ1-2 TRBV30 NA
CASSPSSGGNYGYTF TGTGCCAGTAGCCCTTCAAGTGGGGGTAACTATGGCTACACCTTC NA TRBJ1-2 TRBV19 NA
CASSQALAGGNNEQFF TGCGCCAGCAGCCAAGCCCTAGCGGGAGGGAACAATGAGCAGTTCTTC TRBD2 TRBJ2-1 TRBV4-3 NA
CATSQGAVNTEAFF TGTGCCACCTCACAGGGGGCGGTGAACACTGAAGCTTTCTTT TRBD1 TRBJ1-1 TRBV19 NA
CASSSWTGVGNTIYF TGTGCCAGCAGCTCTTGGACAGGGGTTGGAAACACCATATATTTT TRBD1 TRBJ1-3 TRBV7-9 NA
CASTRLVVGGDTQYF TGTGCCAGCACAAGACTAGTGGTCGGTGGAGATACGCAGTATTTT NA TRBJ2-3 TRBV2 NA
CASKDDSYEQYF TGTGCCAGCAAAGATGACAGCTACGAGCAGTACTTC NA TRBJ2-7 TRBV6-4 NA
CASSLVGTSRSGELFF TGCGCCAGCAGCTTGGTCGGGACTAGCCGCTCCGGGGAGCTGTTTTTT TRBD2 TRBJ2-2 TRBV5-1 NA
CASSLVPVGGGYTF TGTGCCAGCAGTTTAGTTCCGGTTGGGGGCGGCTACACCTTC NA TRBJ1-2 TRBV28 NA
CASRLISGSTGELFF TGCGCCAGCAGACTGATTAGCGGGAGCACCGGGGAGCTGTTTTTT TRBD2 TRBJ2-2 TRBV5-1 NA
CASSASGALWVLTF TGCGCCAGCAGCGCCTCAGGGGCCCTTTGGGTCCTGACTTTC NA TRBJ2-6 TRBV5-1 NA
CASSPGQGMSNQPQHF TGTGCCAGCAGCCCGGGACAGGGGATGAGTAATCAGCCCCAGCATTTT TRBD1 TRBJ1-5 TRBV28 NA
CASSYREGRYEQYF TGTGCCAGCAGCTATCGGGAGGGCCGATACGAGCAGTACTTC TRBD2 TRBJ2-7 TRBV7-7 NA
CASSIGRGPNQPQHF TGTGCCAGTAGTATTGGGAGGGGGCCGAATCAGCCCCAGCATTTT TRBD1 TRBJ1-5 TRBV19 NA
CASNIRVTDTQYF TGTGCCAGCAACATCAGGGTTACAGATACGCAGTATTTT NA TRBJ2-3 TRBV2 NA
CASSERTGYDVSNQPQHF TGCGCCAGCAGTGAAAGGACAGGGTACGATGTAAGCAATCAGCCCCAGCATTTT TRBD1 TRBJ1-5 TRBV10-1 NA
CASSLRENEAFF TGTGCCAGCAGCCTCAGGGAGAATGAAGCTTTCTTT NA TRBJ1-1 TRBV6-6 NA
CASSLVVNPADNQETQYF TGCGCCAGCAGCTTGGTAGTTAATCCAGCGGACAACCAAGAGACCCAGTACTTC NA TRBJ2-5 TRBV5-1 NA
CASSMGGEQYF TGTGCCAGCAGCATGGGGGGCGAGCAGTACTTC NA TRBJ2-7 TRBV7-2 NA
CASSLYRANSPLHF TGTGCCAGCAGCTTATACAGGGCGAATTCACCCCTCCACTTT NA TRBJ1-6 TRBV11-2 few
CASGQGKYGYTF TGTGCCAGTGGACAGGGGAAATATGGCTACACCTTC TRBD1 TRBJ1-2 TRBV25-1 few
CASSPSGQGAYNEQFF TGTGCCAGCAGCCCTAGTGGCCAGGGGGCGTACAATGAGCAGTTCTTC TRBD1 TRBJ2-1 TRBV7-2 NA
CASRTGNNQPQHF TGTGCCAGCAGGACAGGAAACAATCAGCCCCAGCATTTT NA TRBJ1-5 TRBV6-5 NA
CASSAGTVNTEAFF TGTGCCAGTAGTGCCGGGACGGTGAACACTGAAGCTTTCTTT NA TRBJ1-1 TRBV19 NA
CASSLIGVGNQPQHF TGTGCCAGCAGTTTAATTGGGGTTGGCAATCAGCCCCAGCATTTT NA TRBJ1-5 TRBV28 NA
CASNGGESTDTQYF TGTGCCAGCAACGGGGGGGAGTCCACAGATACGCAGTATTTT TRBD2 TRBJ2-3 TRBV9 medium-sized
CASSGLGLGSGANVLTF TGTGCCAGCAGCGGCCTAGGATTGGGGTCTGGGGCCAACGTCCTGACTTTC NA TRBJ2-6 TRBV5-6 few
CASSSQGQRSGNTIYF TGCGCCAGCAGCTCTCAGGGGCAAAGGTCTGGAAACACCATATATTTT NA TRBJ1-3 TRBV5-1 NA
CASSSYGGGNQPQHF TGTGCCAGCAGTTCCTACGGAGGCGGCAATCAGCCCCAGCATTTT NA TRBJ1-5 TRBV6-6 NA
CASSDGVAGGHSTDTQYF TGTGCCAGCAGTGACGGGGTAGCGGGAGGACATAGCACAGATACGCAGTATTTT TRBD2 TRBJ2-3 TRBV6-1 NA
CASSPLDRGGTAQHF TGTGCCAGCAGCCCGTTAGACAGGGGTGGTACGGCCCAGCATTTT TRBD1 TRBJ1-5 TRBV28 few
CAWSRDSVHNEQFF TGTGCCTGGAGTAGGGACAGTGTCCACAATGAGCAGTTCTTC TRBD1 TRBJ2-1 TRBV30 NA
CASSFPLREGLYNEQFF TGTGCCAGCAGCTTCCCTTTGCGGGAGGGCCTATACAATGAGCAGTTCTTC TRBD2 TRBJ2-1 TRBV7-2 NA
CASRRGGQGNTEAFF TGCGCCAGCAGGCGAGGAGGACAGGGGAACACTGAAGCTTTCTTT TRBD1 TRBJ1-1 TRBV5-1 NA
CASSPGTVNGYTF TGTGCCAGCAGCCCCGGGACGGTTAACGGCTACACCTTC NA TRBJ1-2 TRBV11-2 NA